This T cell receptor (beta chain) is from a study of blood T cell repertoires in COVID-19. Clones were read by immunoSEQ multiplex PCR, and TCRdb kept only the in-frame ones, dropping some. Of more than 150,000 clones in the sample, roughly nine tenths were seen once. V was pared by 6 bases and J by 2 bases, with 0 bases of the junction left unmatched. The CDR3 totals 13 residues. CDR1 and CDR2 (germline): LGHDT, YNNKEL (reference sequence). This TCR was sampled from a woman in her 70s with acute or convalescent COVID-19. The rearrangement uses TRBV3-1 (or the pseudogene TRBV3-2) and TRBJ2-5; 10 bases align to TRBD2. The sample was peripheral blood. CDR3 sequence reads: CASRLAGQETQYF. The DNA of the CDR3 is TGTGCCAGCAGACTAGCGGGGCAAGAGACCCAGTACTTC.